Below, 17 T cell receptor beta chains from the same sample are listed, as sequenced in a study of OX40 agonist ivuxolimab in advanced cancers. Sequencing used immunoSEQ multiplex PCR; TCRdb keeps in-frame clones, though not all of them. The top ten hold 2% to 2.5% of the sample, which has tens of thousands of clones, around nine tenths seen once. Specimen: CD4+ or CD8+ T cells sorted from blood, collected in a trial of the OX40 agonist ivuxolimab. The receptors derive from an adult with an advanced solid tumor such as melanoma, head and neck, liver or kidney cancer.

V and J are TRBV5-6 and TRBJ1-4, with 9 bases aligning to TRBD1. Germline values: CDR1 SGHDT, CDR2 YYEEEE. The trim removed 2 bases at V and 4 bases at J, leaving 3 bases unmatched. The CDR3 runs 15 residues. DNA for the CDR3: TGTGCCAGCAGCTTTAGGACAGGGGATAATGAAAAACTGTTTTTT. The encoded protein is CASSFRTGDNEKLFF. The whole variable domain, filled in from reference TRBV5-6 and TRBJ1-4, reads DAGVTQSPTHLIKTRGQQVTLRCSPKSGHDTVSWYQQALGQGPQFIFQYYEEEERQRGNFPDRFSGHQFPNYSSELNVNALLLGDSALYLCASSFRTGDNEKLFFGSGTQLSVL.

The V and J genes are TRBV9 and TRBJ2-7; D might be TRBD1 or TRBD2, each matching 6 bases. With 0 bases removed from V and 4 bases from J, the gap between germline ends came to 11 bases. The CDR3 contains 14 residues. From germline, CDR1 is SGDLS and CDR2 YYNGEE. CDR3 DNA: TGTGCCAGCAGCGTAGGGGGGCGGGGTTACGAGCAGTACTTC. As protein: CASSVGGRGYEQYF.

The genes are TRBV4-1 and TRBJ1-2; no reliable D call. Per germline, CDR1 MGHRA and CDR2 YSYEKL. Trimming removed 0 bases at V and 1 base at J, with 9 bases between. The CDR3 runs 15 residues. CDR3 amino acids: CASSQDPALNYGYTF. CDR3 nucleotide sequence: TGCGCCAGCAGCCAAGACCCGGCTCTTAACTATGGCTACACCTTC.

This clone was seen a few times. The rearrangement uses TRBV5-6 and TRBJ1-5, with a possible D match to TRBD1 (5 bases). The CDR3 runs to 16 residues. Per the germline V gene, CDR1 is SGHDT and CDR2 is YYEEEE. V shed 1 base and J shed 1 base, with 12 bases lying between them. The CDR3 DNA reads TGTGCCAGCAGCTTGTCGGGGACTAGGAGCAATCAGCCCCAGCATTTT. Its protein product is CASSLSGTRSNQPQHF.

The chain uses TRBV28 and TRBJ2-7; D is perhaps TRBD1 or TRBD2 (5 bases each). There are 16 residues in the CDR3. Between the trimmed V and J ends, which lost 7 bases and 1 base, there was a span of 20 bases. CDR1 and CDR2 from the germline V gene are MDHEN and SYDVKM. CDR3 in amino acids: CASIPLGEQGSYEQYF. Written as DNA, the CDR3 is TGTGCCAGCATCCCACTCGGGGAGCAGGGATCCTACGAGCAGTACTTC.

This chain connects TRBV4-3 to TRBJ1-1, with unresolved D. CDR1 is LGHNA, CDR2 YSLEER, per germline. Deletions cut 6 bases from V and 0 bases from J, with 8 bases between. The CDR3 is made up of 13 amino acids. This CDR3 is CASSPDVNTEAFF. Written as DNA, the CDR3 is TGCGCCAGCAGTCCCGACGTGAACACTGAAGCTTTCTTT.

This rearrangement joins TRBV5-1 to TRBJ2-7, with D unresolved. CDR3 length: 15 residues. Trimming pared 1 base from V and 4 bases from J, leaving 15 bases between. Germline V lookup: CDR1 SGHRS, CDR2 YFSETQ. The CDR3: CASSLSLEALYEQYF. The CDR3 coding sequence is TGCGCCAGCAGCTTGTCTCTAGAGGCCCTTTACGAGCAGTACTTC. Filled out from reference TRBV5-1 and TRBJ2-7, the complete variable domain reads KAGVTQTPRYLIKTRGQQVTLSCSPISGHRSVSWYQQTPGQGLQFLFEYFSETQRNKGNFPGRFSGRQFSNSRSEMNVSTLELGDSALYLCASSLSLEALYEQYFGPGTRLTVT.

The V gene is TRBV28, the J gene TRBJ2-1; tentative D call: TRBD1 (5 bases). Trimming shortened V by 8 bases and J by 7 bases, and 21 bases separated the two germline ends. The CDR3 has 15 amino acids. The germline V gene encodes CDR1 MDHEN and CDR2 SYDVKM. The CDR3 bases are TGTGCCAGCTCGGCCGGCAGGGTCGTACTGAATGAGCAGTTCTTC. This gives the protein CASSAGRVVLNEQFF. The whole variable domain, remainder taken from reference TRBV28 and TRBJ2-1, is DVKVTQSSRYLVKRTGEKVFLECVQDMDHENMFWYRQDPGLGLRLIYFSYDVKMKEKGDIPEGYSVSREKKERFSLILESASTNQTSMYLCASSAGRVVLNEQFFGPGTRLTVL.

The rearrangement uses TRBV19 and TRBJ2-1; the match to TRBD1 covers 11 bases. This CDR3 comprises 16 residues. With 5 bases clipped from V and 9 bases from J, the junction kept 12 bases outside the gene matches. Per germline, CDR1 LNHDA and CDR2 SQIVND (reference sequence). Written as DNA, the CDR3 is TGTGCCAGTAGTGAAAGGGACAGGGGGAGGTATGGTGAGCAGTTCTTC. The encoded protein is CASSERDRGRYGEQFF.

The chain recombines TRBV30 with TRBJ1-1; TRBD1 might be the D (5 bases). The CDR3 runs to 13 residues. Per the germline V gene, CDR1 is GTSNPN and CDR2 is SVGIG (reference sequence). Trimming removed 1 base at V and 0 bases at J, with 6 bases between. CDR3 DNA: TGTGCCTGGAGTGGACAGCTGAACACTGAAGCTTTCTTT. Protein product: CAWSGQLNTEAFF. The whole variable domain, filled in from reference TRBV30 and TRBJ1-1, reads SQTIHQWPATLVQPVGSPLSLECTVEGTSNPNLYWYRQAAGRGLQLLFYSVGIGQISSEVPQNLSASRPQDRQFILSSKKLLLSDSGFYLCAWSGQLNTEAFFGQGTRLTVV.

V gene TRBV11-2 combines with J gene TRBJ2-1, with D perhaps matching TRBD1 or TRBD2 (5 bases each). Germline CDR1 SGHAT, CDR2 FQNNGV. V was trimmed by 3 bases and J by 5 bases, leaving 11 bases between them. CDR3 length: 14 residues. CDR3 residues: CASSLGRRDNEQFF. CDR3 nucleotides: TGTGCCAGCAGCTTGGGACGACGAGACAATGAGCAGTTCTTC.

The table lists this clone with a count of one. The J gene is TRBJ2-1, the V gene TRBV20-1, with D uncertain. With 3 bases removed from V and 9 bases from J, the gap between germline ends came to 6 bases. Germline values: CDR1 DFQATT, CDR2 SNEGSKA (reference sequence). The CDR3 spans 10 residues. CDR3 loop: CSASSPEQFF. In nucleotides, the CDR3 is TGCAGTGCTAGTAGTCCTGAGCAGTTCTTC.

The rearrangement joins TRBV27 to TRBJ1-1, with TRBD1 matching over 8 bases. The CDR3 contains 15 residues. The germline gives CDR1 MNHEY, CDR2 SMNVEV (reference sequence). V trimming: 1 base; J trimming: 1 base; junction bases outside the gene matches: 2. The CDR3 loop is CASSLWTGRNTEAFF. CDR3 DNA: TGTGCCAGCAGTTTATGGACAGGGAGGAACACTGAAGCTTTCTTT.

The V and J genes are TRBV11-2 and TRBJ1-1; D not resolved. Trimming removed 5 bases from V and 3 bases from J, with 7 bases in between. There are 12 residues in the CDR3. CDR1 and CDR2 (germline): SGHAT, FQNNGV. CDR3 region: CASSTRYTEAFF. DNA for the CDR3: TGTGCCAGCAGCACAAGATACACTGAAGCTTTCTTT.

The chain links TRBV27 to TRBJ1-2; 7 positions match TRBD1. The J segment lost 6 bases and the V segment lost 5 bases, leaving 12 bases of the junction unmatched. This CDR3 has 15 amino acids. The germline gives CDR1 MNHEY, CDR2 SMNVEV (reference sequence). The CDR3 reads CASSPGTAYRDGYTF. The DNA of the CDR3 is TGTGCCAGCAGTCCAGGGACAGCTTATAGGGATGGCTACACCTTC.

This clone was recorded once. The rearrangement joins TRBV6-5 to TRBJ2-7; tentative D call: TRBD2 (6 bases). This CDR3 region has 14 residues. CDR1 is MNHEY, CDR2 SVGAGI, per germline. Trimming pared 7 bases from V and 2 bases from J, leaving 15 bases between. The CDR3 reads CASMRKAGPYEQYF. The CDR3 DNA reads TGTGCCAGCATGAGGAAGGCGGGGCCCTACGAGCAGTACTTC.

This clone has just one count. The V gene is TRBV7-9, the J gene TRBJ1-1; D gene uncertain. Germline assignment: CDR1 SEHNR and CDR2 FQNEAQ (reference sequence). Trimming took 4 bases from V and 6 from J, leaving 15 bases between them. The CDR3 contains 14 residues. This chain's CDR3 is CASSSSFVVAEAFF. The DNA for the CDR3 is TGTGCCAGCAGCTCGAGCTTCGTCGTCGCTGAAGCTTTCTTT. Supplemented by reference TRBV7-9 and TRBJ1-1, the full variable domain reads DTGVSQNPRHKITKRGQNVTFRCDPISEHNRLYWYRQTLGQGPEFLTYFQNEAQLEKSRLLSDRFSAERPKGSFSTLEIQRTEQGDSAMYLCASSSSFVVAEAFFGQGTRLTVV.